The clone carrying this T cell receptor (beta chain) was picked up one time. This CDR3 has 14 amino acids. CDR1 MNHEY and CDR2 SMNVEV come from the germline V gene (reference sequence). Germline trimming cut 6 bases from V and 2 bases from J; bases unmatched to any gene: 5. This specimen comes from a study of blood T cell repertoires in COVID-19. The overall study: Acute-phase and convalescent COVID-19 samples originated in the United States, Italy and Spain. From T cells, B-cell-depleted T cells, or PBMCs came the material, which was cDNA or gDNA.

Authors' processing steps: Amplification from reference gene primers served as the basis for estimated nucleated cell counts. The assay was immunoSEQ multiplex PCR, and TCRdb's table has in-frame clones only and misses some. The V and J calls and the clone size are those of that table, but D and trimming were determined from the DNA. The sample carries more than 250,000 clones, approximately 83% recorded once. The source of this sequence is a woman aged 30 to 39 who had recovered from COVID-19. Sample: peripheral blood. The V call is TRBV27, the J call TRBJ2-7, with TRBD1 identical over 9 bases. The CDR3 is CASRDRGSTYEQYF. The CDR3 DNA is TGTGCCAGCAGGGACAGGGGATCCACCTACGAGCAGTACTTC.